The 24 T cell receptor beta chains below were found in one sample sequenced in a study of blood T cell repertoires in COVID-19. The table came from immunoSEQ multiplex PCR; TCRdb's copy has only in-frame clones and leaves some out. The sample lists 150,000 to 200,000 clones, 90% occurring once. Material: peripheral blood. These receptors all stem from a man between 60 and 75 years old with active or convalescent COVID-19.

This CDR3 is CASSSGHASNQPQHF. CDR3 DNA sequence: TGTGCCAGCTCCTCAGGACACGCTAGCAATCAGCCCCAGCATTTT. This chain joins TRBV18 and TRBJ1-5; possibly TRBD1 for D (5 bases). V lost 6 bases to trimming and J lost 0 bases, with 12 bases between them. Germline CDR1 and CDR2: KGHSH and LQKENI. The CDR3 is made up of 15 amino acids.

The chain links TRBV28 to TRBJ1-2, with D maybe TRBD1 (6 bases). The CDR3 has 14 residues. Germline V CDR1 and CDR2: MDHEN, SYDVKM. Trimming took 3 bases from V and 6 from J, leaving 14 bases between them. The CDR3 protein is CASSFWGGADGYTF. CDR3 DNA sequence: TGTGCCAGCAGTTTTTGGGGGGGCGCGGATGGCTACACCTTC.

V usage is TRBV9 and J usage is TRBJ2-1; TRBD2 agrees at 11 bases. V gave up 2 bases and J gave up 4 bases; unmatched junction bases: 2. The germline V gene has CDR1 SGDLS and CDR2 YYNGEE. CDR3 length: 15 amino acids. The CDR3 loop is CASSVTSGNYNEQFF. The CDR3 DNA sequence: TGTGCCAGCAGCGTGACTAGCGGGAATTACAATGAGCAGTTCTTC. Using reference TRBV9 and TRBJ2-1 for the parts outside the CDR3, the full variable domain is DSGVTQTPKHLITATGQRVTLRCSPRSGDLSVYWYQQSLDQGLQFLIQYYNGEERAKGNILERFSAQQFPDLHSELNLSSLELGDSALYFCASSVTSGNYNEQFFGPGTRLTVL.

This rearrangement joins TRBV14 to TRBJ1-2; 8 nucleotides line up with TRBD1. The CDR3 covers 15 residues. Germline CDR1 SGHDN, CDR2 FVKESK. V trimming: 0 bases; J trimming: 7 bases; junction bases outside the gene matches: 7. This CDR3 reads CASSQDGAGGFGYTF. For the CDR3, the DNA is TGTGCCAGCAGCCAAGATGGGGCAGGGGGCTTTGGCTACACCTTC.

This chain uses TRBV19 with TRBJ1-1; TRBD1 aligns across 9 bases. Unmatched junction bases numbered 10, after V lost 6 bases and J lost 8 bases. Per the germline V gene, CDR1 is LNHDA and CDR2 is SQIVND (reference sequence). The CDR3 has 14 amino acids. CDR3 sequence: CASRKGQGSGEAFF. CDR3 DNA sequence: TGTGCCAGTAGAAAAGGACAGGGGTCGGGGGAAGCTTTCTTT.

The chain's CDR3 is CAISEGGANSYEQYF. The CDR3 DNA is TGTGCCATCAGTGAAGGAGGGGCCAACTCCTACGAGCAGTACTTC. The genes are TRBV10-3 and TRBJ2-7, with D possibly TRBD2 on 6 matching bases. CDR1 and CDR2 (germline): ENHRY, SYGVKD. With 3 bases removed from V and 0 bases from J, the gap between germline ends came to 12 bases. The CDR3 contains 15 residues.

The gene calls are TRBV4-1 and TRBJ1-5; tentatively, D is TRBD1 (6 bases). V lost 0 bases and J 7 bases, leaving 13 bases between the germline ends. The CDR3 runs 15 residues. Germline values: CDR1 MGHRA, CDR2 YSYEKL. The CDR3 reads CASSQDERGGQPQHF. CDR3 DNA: TGCGCCAGCAGCCAAGATGAGAGGGGGGGGCAGCCCCAGCATTTT.

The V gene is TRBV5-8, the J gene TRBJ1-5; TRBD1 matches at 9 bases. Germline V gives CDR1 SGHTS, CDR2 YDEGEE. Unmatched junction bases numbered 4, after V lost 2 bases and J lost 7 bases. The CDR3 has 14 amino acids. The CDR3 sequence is CASSLQGTGQPQHF. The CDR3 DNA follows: TGTGCCAGCAGCTTACAGGGGACAGGGCAGCCCCAGCATTTT.

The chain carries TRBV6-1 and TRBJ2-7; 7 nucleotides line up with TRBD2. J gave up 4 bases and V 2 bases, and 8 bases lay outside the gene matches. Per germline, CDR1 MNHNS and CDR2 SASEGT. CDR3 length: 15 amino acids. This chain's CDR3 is CASSESVAGRYEQYF. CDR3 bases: TGTGCCAGCAGTGAATCGGTAGCGGGTAGGTACGAGCAGTACTTC.

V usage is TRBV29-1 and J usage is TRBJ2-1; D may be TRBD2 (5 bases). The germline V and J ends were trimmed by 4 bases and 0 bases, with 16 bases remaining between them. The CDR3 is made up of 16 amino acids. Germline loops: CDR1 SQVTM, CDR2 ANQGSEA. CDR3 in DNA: TGCAGCGTTGGAGGGAGCGTACTAGTCTCCTACAATGAGCAGTTCTTC. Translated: CSVGGSVLVSYNEQFF.

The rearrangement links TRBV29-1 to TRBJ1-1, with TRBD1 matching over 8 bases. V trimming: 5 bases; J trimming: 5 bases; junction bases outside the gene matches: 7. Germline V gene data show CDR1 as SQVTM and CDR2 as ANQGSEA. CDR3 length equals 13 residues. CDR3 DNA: TGCAGCGTTAATCAGGGGGCGAGGACTGAAGCTTTCTTT. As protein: CSVNQGARTEAFF. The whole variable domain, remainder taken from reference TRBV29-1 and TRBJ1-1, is SAVISQKPSRDICQRGTSLTIQCQVDSQVTMMFWYRQQPGQSLTLIATANQGSEATYESGFVIDKFPISRPNLTFSTLTVSNMSPEDSSIYLCSVNQGARTEAFFGQGTRLTVV.

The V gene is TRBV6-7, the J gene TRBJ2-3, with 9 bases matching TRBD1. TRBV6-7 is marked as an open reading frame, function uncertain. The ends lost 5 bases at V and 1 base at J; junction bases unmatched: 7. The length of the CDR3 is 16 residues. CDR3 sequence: CASSPDRGKGTDTQYF. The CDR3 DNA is TGTGCCAGCAGTCCCGACAGGGGGAAGGGCACAGATACGCAGTATTTT.

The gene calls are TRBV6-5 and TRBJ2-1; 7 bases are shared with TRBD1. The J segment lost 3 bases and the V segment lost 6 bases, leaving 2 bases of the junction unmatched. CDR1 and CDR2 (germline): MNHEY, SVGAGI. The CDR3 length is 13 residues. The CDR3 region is CASRHRGYNEQFF. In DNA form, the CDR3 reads TGTGCCAGCAGACACAGGGGCTACAATGAGCAGTTCTTC.

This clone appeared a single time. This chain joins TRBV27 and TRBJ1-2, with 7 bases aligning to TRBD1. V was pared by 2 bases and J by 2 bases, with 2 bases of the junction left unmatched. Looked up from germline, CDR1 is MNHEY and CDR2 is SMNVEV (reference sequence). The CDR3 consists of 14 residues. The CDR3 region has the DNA TGTGCCAGCAGTTTAAGGGGGCCGAACTATGGCTACACCTTC. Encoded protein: CASSLRGPNYGYTF.

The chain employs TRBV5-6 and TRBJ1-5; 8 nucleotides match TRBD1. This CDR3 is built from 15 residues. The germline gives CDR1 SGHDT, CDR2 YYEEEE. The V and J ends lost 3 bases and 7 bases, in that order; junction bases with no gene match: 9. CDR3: CASSSSQGVGQPQHF. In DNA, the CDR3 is TGTGCCAGCAGCTCCTCACAGGGGGTCGGGCAGCCCCAGCATTTT.

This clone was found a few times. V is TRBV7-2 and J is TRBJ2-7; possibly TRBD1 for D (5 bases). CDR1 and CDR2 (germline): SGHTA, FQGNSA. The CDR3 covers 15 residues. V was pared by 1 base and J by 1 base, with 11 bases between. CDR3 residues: CASSLETGPSYEQYF. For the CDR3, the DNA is TGTGCCAGCAGCTTAGAAACAGGTCCTTCCTACGAGCAGTACTTC.

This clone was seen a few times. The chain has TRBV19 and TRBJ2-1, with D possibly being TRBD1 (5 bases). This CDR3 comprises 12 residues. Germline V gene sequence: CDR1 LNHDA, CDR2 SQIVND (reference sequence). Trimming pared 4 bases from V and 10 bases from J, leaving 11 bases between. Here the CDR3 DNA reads TGTGCCAGTAGTACCAGGGTTCACGAGCAGTTCTTC. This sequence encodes CASSTRVHEQFF.

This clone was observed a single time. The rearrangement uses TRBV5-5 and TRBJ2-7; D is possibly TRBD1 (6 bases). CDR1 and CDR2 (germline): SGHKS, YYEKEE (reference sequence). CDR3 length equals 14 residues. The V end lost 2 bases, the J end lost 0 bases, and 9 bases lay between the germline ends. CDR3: CASSLRTASYEQYF. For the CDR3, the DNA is TGTGCCAGCAGCTTAAGGACAGCCTCCTACGAGCAGTACTTC.

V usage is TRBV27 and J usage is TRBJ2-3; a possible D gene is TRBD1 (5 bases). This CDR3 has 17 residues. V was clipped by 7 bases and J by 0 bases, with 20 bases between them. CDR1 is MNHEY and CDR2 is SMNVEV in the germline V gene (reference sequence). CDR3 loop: CASTPPGQLPSTDTQYF. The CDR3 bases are TGTGCCAGCACCCCCCCCGGACAACTACCCAGCACAGATACGCAGTATTTT.

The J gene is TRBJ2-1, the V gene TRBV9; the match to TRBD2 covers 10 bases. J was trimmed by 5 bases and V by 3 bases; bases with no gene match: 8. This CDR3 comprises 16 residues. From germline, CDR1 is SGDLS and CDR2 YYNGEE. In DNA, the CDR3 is TGTGCCAGCAGCGCCGGGACTAGCGTCGGACACAATGAGCAGTTCTTC. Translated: CASSAGTSVGHNEQFF.

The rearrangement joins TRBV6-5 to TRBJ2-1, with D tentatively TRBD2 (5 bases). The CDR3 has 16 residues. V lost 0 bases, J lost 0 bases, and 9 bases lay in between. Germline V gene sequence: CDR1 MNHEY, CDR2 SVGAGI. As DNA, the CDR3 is TGTGCCAGCAGTTACTCTTGGAGGAGCTCCTACAATGAGCAGTTCTTC. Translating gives CASSYSWRSSYNEQFF.

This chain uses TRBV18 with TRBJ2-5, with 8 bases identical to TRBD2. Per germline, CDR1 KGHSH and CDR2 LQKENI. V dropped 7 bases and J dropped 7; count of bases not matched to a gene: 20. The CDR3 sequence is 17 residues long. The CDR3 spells CASCETTSGFTLATQYF. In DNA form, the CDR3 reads TGTGCCAGCTGTGAAACTACTAGCGGATTTACCTTGGCGACCCAGTACTTC.

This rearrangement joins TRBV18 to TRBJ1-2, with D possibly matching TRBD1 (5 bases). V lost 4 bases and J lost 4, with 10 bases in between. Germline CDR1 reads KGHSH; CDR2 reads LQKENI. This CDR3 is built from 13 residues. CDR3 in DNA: TGTGCCAGCTCACTGGACATCACCTATGGCTACACCTTC. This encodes CASSLDITYGYTF.

Here the CDR3 DNA reads TGTGCTAGTGGTTTCTCCGGGACTAGCGGAGGGACCGGGGAGCTGTTTTTT. The encoded protein is CASGFSGTSGGTGELFF. V is TRBV12-5 and J is TRBJ2-2; 11 bases agree with TRBD2. The V gene's germline CDR1 is LGHNT and CDR2 FRNRAP. The CDR3 loop spans 17 amino acids. The junction had 8 bases not matched to a gene; V was cut back by 3 bases and J by 5 bases.